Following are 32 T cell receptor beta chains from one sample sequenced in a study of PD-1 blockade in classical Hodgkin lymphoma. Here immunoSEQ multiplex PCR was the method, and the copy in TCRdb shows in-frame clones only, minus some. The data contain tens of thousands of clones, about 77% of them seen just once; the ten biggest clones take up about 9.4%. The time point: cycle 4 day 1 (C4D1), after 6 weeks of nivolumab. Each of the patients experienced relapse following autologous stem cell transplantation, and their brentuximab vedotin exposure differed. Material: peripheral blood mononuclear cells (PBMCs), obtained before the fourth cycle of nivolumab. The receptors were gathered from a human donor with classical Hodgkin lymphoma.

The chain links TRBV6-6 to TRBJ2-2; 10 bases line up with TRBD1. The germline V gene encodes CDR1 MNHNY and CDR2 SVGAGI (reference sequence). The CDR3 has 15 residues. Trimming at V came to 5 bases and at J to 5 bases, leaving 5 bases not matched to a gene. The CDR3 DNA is TGTGCCAGCAGTCAGGGACAGGGGTGGACCGGGGAGCTGTTTTTT. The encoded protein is CASSQGQGWTGELFF.

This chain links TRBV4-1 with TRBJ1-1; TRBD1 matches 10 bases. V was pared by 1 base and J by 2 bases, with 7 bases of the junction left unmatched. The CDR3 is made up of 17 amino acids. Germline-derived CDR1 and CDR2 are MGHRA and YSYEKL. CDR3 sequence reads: CASSQGQGAFSNTEAFF. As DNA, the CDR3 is TGCGCCAGCAGCCAAGGACAGGGGGCGTTCTCCAACACTGAAGCTTTCTTT.

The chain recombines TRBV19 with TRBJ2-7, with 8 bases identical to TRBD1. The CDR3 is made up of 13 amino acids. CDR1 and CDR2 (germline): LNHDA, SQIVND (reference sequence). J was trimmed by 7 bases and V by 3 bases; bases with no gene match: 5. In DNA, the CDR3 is TGTGCCAGTAGTATGGCGACAGGGGAGGAGCAGTACTTC. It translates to CASSMATGEEQYF.

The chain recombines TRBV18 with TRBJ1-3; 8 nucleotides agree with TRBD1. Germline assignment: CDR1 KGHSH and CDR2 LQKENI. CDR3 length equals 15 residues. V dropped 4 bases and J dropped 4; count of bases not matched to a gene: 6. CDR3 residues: CASSRGQGVGNTIYF. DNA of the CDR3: TGTGCCAGCTCACGCGGACAGGGTGTCGGAAACACCATATATTTT.

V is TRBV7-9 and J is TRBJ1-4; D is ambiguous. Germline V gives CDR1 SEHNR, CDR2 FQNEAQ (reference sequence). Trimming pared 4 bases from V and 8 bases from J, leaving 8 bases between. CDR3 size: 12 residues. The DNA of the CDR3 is TGTGCCAGCAGCTACGTTGGGGAAAAACTGTTTTTT. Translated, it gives CASSYVGEKLFF.

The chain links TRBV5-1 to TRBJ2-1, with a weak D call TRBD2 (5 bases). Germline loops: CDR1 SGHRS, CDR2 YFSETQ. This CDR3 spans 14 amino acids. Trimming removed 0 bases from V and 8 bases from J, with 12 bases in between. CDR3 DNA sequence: TGCGCCAGCAGCTTGGCAGCGGCCGGGGATGAGCAGTTCTTC. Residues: CASSLAAAGDEQFF.

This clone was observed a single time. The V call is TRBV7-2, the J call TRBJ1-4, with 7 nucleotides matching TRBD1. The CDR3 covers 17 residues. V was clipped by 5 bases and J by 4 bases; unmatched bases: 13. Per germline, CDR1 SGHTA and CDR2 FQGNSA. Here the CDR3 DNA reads TGTGCCAGCAGCACCAGACCCGGGACAGATGTTAATGAAAAACTGTTTTTT. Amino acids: CASSTRPGTDVNEKLFF.

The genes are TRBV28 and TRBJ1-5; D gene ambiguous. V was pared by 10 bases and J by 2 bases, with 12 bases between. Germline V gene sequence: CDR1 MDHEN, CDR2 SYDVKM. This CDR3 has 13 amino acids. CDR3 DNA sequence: TGTGCCACCCGGGGTAGTGGCAATCAGCCCCAGCATTTT. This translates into CATRGSGNQPQHF.

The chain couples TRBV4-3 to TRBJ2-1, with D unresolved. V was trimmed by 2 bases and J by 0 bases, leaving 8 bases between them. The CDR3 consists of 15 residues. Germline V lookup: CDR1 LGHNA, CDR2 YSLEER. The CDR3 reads CASSQHLDSYNEQFF. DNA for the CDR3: TGCGCCAGCAGCCAACATTTAGACTCCTACAATGAGCAGTTCTTC.

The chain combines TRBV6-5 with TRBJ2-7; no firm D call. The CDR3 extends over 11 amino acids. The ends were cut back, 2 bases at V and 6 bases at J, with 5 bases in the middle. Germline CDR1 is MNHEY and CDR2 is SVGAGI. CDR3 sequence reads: CASSYGTEQYF. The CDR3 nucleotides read TGTGCCAGCAGTTACGGCACCGAGCAGTACTTC.

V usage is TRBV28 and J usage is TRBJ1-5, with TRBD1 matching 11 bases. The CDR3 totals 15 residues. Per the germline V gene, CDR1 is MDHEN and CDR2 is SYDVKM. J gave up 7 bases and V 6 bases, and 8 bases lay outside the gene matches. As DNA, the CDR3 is TGTGCCAGCAGGGGGACAGGGGGATCATCCCAGCCCCAGCATTTT. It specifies CASRGTGGSSQPQHF.

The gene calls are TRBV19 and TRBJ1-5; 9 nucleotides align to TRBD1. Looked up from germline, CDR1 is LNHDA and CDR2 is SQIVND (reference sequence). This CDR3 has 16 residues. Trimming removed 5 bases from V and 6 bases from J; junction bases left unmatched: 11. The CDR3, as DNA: TGTGCCAGTAGTCCTGATCGCGACAGGGGGAGTCAGCCCCAGCATTTT. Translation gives CASSPDRDRGSQPQHF.

The CDR3 spells CSVGTGNGNTIYF. CDR3 coding DNA: TGCAGCGTTGGGACAGGGAACGGAAACACCATATATTTT. The chain combines TRBV29-1 with TRBJ1-3; the match to TRBD1 covers 8 bases. V was clipped by 4 bases and J by 4 bases; unmatched bases: 3. The CDR3 consists of 13 residues. CDR1 and CDR2 from the germline V gene are SQVTM and ANQGSEA.

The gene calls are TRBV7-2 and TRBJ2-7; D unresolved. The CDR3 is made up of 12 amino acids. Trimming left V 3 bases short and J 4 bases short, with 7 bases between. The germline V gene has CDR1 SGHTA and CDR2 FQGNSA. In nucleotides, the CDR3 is TGTGCCAGCAGCTTTTCCCGGTACGAGCAGTACTTC. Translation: CASSFSRYEQYF. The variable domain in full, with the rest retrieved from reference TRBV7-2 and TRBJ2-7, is GAGVSQSPSNKVTEKGKDVELRCDPISGHTALYWYRQSLGQGLEFLIYFQGNSAPDKSGLPSDRFSAERTGGSVSTLTIQRTQQEDSAVYLCASSFSRYEQYFGPGTRLTVT.

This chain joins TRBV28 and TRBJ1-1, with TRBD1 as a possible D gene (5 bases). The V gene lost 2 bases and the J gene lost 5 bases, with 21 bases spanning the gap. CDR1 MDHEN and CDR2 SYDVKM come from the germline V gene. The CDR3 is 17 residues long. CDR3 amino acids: CASSLILLGRARTEAFF. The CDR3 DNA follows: TGTGCCAGCAGTTTAATCCTATTGGGGCGGGCGAGAACTGAAGCTTTCTTT.

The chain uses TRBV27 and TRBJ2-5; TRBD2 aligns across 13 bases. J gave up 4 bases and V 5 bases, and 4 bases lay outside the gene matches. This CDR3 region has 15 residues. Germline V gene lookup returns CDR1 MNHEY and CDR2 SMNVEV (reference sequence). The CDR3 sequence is CASSVGTSGVETQYF. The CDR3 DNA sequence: TGTGCCAGCAGTGTCGGGACTAGCGGGGTAGAGACCCAGTACTTC.

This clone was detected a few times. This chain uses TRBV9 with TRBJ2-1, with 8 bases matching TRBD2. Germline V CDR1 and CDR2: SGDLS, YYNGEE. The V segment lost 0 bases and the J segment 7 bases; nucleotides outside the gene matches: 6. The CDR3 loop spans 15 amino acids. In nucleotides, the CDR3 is TGTGCCAGCAGCGTAGCTCTAGCGGGTAGGAATGAGCAGTTCTTC. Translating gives CASSVALAGRNEQFF.

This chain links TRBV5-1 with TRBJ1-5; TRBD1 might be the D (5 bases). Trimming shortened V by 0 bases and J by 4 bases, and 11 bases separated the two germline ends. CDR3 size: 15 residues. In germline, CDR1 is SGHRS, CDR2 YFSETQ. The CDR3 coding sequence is TGCGCCAGCAGCTTGGAGGCAGGGAGAAATCAGCCCCAGCATTTT. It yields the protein CASSLEAGRNQPQHF. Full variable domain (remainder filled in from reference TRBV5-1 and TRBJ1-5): KAGVTQTPRYLIKTRGQQVTLSCSPISGHRSVSWYQQTPGQGLQFLFEYFSETQRNKGNFPGRFSGRQFSNSRSEMNVSTLELGDSALYLCASSLEAGRNQPQHFGDGTRLSIL.

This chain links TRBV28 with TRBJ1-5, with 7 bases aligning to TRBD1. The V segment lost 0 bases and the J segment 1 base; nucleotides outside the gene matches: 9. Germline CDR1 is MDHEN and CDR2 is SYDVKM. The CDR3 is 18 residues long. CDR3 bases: TGTGCCAGCAGTTTATGGATTGACCCAGGGGGGAGCAATCAGCCCCAGCATTTT. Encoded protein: CASSLWIDPGGSNQPQHF.

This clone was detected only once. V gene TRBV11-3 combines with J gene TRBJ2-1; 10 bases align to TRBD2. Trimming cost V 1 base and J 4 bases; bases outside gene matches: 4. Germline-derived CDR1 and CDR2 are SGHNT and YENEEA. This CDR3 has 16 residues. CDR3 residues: CASSLVGTSVYNEQFF. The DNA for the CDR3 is TGTGCCAGCAGCTTAGTCGGGACTAGCGTTTACAATGAGCAGTTCTTC.

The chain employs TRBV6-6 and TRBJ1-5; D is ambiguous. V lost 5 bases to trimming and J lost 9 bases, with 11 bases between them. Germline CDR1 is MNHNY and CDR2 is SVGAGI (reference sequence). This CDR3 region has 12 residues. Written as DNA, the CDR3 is TGTGCCAGCAGTATTCTTGGGTCGCCCCAGCATTTT. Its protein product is CASSILGSPQHF.

As DNA, the CDR3 is TGTGCCAGCAGCCCCCGGTCAGGCCTCAATGAGCAGTTCTTC. Its protein is CASSPRSGLNEQFF. This chain uses TRBV11-3 with TRBJ2-1; D remains ambiguous. The CDR3 sequence is 14 residues long. Trimming took 5 bases from V and 6 from J, leaving 14 bases between them. The V gene's germline CDR1 is SGHNT and CDR2 YENEEA.

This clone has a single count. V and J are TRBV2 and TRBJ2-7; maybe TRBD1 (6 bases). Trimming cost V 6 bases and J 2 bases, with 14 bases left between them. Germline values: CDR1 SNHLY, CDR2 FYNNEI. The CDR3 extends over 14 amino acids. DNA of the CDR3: TGTGCCAGCAGACTCGGACAGACCGCCTACGAGCAGTACTTC. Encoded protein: CASRLGQTAYEQYF.

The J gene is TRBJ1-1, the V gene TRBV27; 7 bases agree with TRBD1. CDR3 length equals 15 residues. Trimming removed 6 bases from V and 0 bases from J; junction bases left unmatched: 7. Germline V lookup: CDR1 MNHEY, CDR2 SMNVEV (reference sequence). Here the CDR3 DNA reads TGTGCCAGCAGGAGACAGGGTGGCCTGAACACTGAAGCTTTCTTT. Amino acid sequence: CASRRQGGLNTEAFF.

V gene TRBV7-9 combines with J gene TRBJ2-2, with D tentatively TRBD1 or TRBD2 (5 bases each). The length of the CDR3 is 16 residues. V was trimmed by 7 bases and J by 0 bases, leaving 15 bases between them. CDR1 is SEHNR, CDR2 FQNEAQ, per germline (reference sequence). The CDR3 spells CASTSRLGPNTGELFF. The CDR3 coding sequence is TGTGCCAGCACCTCCCGGTTGGGACCGAACACCGGGGAGCTGTTTTTT.

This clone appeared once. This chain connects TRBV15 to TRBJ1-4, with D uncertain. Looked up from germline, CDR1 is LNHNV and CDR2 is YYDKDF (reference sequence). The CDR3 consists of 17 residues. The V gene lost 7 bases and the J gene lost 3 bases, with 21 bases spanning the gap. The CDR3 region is CATTEGVWPWANEKLFF. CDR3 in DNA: TGTGCCACCACTGAGGGCGTGTGGCCCTGGGCTAATGAAAAACTGTTTTTT.

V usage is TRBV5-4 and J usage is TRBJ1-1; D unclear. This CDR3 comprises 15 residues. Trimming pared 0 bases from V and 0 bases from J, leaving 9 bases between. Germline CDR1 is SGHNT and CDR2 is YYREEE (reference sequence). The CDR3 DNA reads TGTGCCAGCAGCTTGGCCGTGGGTTTGAACACTGAAGCTTTCTTT. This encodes CASSLAVGLNTEAFF. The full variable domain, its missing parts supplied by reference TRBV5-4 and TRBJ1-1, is ETGVTQSPTHLIKTRGQQVTLRCSSQSGHNTVSWYQQALGQGPQFIFQYYREEENGRGNFPPRFSGLQFPNYSSELNVNALELDDSALYLCASSLAVGLNTEAFFGQGTRLTVV.

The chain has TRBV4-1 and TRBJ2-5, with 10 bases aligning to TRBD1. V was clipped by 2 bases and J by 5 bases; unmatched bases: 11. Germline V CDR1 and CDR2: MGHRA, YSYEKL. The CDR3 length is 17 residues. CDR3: CASSQPGTGVGYETQYF. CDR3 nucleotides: TGCGCCAGCAGCCAACCCGGGACAGGGGTTGGTTACGAGACCCAGTACTTC.

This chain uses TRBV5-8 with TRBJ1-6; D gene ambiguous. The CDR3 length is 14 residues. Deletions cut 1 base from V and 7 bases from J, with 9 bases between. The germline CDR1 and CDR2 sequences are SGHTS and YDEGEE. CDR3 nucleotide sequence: TGTGCCAGCAGCTTGTACGGTGGGAATTCACCCCTCCACTTT. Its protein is CASSLYGGNSPLHF.

This CDR3 reads CASGLDTGRKNYEQYF. CDR3 sequence (DNA): TGTGCTAGTGGTTTGGATACAGGGAGGAAGAACTACGAGCAGTACTTC. The chain employs TRBV12-5 and TRBJ2-7; D possibly uses TRBD1 or TRBD2 (6 bases each). V lost 1 base and J 3 bases, leaving 16 bases between the germline ends. The CDR3 is made up of 16 amino acids. The germline gives CDR1 LGHNT, CDR2 FRNRAP. Using reference TRBV12-5 and TRBJ2-7 for the parts outside the CDR3, the full variable domain is DARVTQTPRHKVTEMGQEVTMRCQPILGHNTVFWYRQTMMQGLELLAYFRNRAPLDDSGMPKDRFSAEMPDATLATLKIQPSEPRDSAVYFCASGLDTGRKNYEQYFGPGTRLTVT.

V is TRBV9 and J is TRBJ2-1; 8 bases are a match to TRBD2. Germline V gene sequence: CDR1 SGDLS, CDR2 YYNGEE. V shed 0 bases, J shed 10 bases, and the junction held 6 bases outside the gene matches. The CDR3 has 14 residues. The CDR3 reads CASSVVSGVNEQFF. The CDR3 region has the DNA TGTGCCAGCAGCGTAGTTAGCGGGGTAAACGAGCAGTTCTTC.

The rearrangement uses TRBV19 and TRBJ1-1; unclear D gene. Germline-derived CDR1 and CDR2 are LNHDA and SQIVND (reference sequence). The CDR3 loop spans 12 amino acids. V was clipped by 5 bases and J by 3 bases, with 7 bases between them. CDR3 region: CASSLRYTEAFF. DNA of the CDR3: TGTGCCAGTAGTCTTCGGTACACTGAAGCTTTCTTT.